This T cell receptor (beta chain) was sequenced during a study of OX40 agonist ivuxolimab in advanced cancers. Background on the study: While on treatment, patients had intravenous ivuxolimab at 0.01 to 10 mg/kg every 2 weeks. Subjects had a mean age of about 65 years, with a range of about 23 to 85; just over 80% were male. The study reported partial responses in three patients: one hepatocellular carcinoma, two cutaneous melanoma.

Assay used: immunoSEQ multiplex PCR; TCRdb lists only in-frame clones, some missing. The sample contains about 50,000 clones, over 85% of which appear only once. As for this clone: Its specificity is unknown.

Notes on the study in general: Researchers did not establish what antigens the expanded peripheral T cells target.

Germline CDR1 and CDR2: SGHVS and FNYEAQ. The CDR3 runs to 13 residues. V was cut by 4 bases and J by 7 bases, with 14 bases left in between. The J gene is TRBJ2-7, the V gene TRBV7-6; D is perhaps TRBD1 (5 bases). This specimen was CD4+ or CD8+ T cells sorted from blood, taken in a trial of the OX40 agonist ivuxolimab. This receptor was obtained from an adult with an advanced solid tumor such as melanoma, head and neck, liver or kidney cancer. The CDR3 DNA is TGTGCCAGCAGCTCCTACCCCCAGGGTGAGCAGTACTTC. Amino acid sequence: CASSSYPQGEQYF.